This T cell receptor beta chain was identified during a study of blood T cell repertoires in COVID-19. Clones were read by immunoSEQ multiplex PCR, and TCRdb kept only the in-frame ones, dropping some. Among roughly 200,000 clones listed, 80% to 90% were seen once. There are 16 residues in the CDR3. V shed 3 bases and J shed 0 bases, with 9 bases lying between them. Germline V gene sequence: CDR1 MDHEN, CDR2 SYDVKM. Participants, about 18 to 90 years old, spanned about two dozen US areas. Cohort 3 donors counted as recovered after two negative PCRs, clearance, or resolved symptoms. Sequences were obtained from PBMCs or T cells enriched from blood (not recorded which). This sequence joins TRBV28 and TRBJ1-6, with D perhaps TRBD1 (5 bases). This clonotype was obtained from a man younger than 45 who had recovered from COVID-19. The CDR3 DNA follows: TGTGCCAGCAGTTTCGGCCAGGGCTCCTATAATTCACCCCTCCACTTT. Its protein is CASSFGQGSYNSPLHF.